Sequencing of this T cell receptor (beta chain) was carried out in a study of blood T cell repertoires in COVID-19. Here immunoSEQ multiplex PCR was the method, and the copy in TCRdb shows in-frame clones only, minus some. The sample shows about 350,000 clones, 70% to 90% of them seen only once. The V gene end was trimmed by 5 bases and the J gene end by 12 bases; junction bases not matched to a gene: 7. The CDR3 contains 13 residues. Germline values: CDR1 MNHEY, CDR2 SMNVEV (reference sequence). The J gene is TRBJ2-7, the V gene TRBV27, with 13 bases fitting TRBD2. Input material: peripheral blood. This receptor was identified in a woman aged 55 to 70 with COVID-19, enrolled during active disease. The CDR3 DNA reads as TGTGCCAGCAGTCCGACTAGCGGGGGGTGGCGGTACTTC. It encodes CASSPTSGGWRYF.